A single sample gave rise to the 22 T cell receptor beta chains below, sequenced in a study of T cell changes during pregnancy in multiple sclerosis. Data came from immunoSEQ multiplex PCR; TCRdb stores just in-frame clones and leaves some out. The table includes around 70,000 clones, about 91% detected once. This specimen was peripheral blood, taken after pregnancy. The receptor source for this set is a female donor with multiple sclerosis, enrolled in a pregnancy study.

The rearrangement links TRBV28 to TRBJ1-2; 9 nucleotides line up with TRBD1. V lost 6 bases and J lost 4; bases outside the gene matches: 15. CDR1 MDHEN and CDR2 SYDVKM come from the germline V gene. This CDR3 has 17 amino acids. The CDR3 nucleotides are TGTGCCAGCAGGGAATTTACGACCGGGACAGGGACCTATGGCTACACCTTC. The encoded protein is CASREFTTGTGTYGYTF.

This rearrangement joins TRBV6-5 to TRBJ2-1; D perhaps matches TRBD2 (6 bases). The CDR3 is 15 residues long. CDR1 and CDR2 (germline): MNHEY, SVGAGI. Deletions cut 5 bases from V and 1 base from J, with 12 bases between. CDR3 sequence reads: CASSTGTHSYNEQFF. CDR3 DNA sequence: TGTGCCAGCAGTACCGGGACTCATTCCTACAATGAGCAGTTCTTC.

This clone occurred once. J is TRBJ2-1 and V is TRBV27, with TRBD2 identical over 10 bases. CDR1 is MNHEY and CDR2 is SMNVEV in the germline V gene (reference sequence). Trimming at V came to 5 bases and at J to 5 bases, leaving 9 bases not matched to a gene. This CDR3 spans 16 amino acids. CDR3 sequence: CASSPSASGRNNEQFF. As DNA, the CDR3 is TGTGCCAGCAGTCCCTCGGCTAGCGGGAGAAACAATGAGCAGTTCTTC.

CDR3 in DNA: TGTGCCAGCTCACCGATTGATATAAAGGGAGCTAACTATGGCTACACCTTC. It is translated as CASSPIDIKGANYGYTF. The rearrangement joins TRBV18 to TRBJ1-2; D ambiguous. V was clipped by 3 bases and J by 0 bases, with 17 bases between them. The V gene's germline CDR1 is KGHSH and CDR2 LQKENI. CDR3 length equals 17 residues.

The rearrangement uses TRBV29-1 and TRBJ2-7; TRBD1 aligns across 10 bases. Germline V gives CDR1 SQVTM, CDR2 ANQGSEA. The length of the CDR3 is 15 residues. V was pared by 3 bases and J by 2 bases, with 7 bases of the junction left unmatched. CDR3 residues: CSVEGQGKRTYEQYF. The CDR3 DNA sequence: TGCAGCGTTGAGGGACAGGGGAAGAGGACCTACGAGCAGTACTTC.

This rearrangement joins TRBV27 to TRBJ2-1; 8 bases are a match to TRBD2. The germline V gene encodes CDR1 MNHEY and CDR2 SMNVEV (reference sequence). This CDR3 contains 13 residues. With 10 bases clipped from V and 8 bases from J, the junction kept 10 bases outside the gene matches. CDR3 sequence: CATSGGPRYEQFF. CDR3 sequence (DNA): TGTGCCACCTCGGGAGGGCCTCGTTATGAGCAGTTCTTC.

The chain employs TRBV30 and TRBJ2-1; D ambiguous. Deletions cut 5 bases from V and 12 bases from J, with 14 bases between. Germline V lookup: CDR1 GTSNPN, CDR2 SVGIG (reference sequence). The CDR3 contains 11 residues. The chain's CDR3 is CAWFGRQGQFF. The CDR3 DNA sequence: TGTGCCTGGTTCGGCCGACAAGGGCAGTTCTTC.

The sample holds one count of this clone. V gene TRBV5-1 combines with J gene TRBJ2-7; no definite D call. V shed 2 bases and J shed 4 bases, with 7 bases lying between them. Germline loops: CDR1 SGHRS, CDR2 YFSETQ. This CDR3 has 12 residues. DNA for the CDR3: TGCGCCAGCAGCTTAAGAGGATACGAGCAGTACTTC. Its protein product is CASSLRGYEQYF. Full variable domain (missing parts from reference TRBV5-1 and TRBJ2-7): KAGVTQTPRYLIKTRGQQVTLSCSPISGHRSVSWYQQTPGQGLQFLFEYFSETQRNKGNFPGRFSGRQFSNSRSEMNVSTLELGDSALYLCASSLRGYEQYFGPGTRLTVT.

The genes are TRBV16 and TRBJ1-1; 10 nucleotides align to TRBD1. This CDR3 comprises 16 residues. Trimming removed 3 bases from V and 4 bases from J; junction bases left unmatched: 8. The germline CDR1 and CDR2 sequences are KGHSY and FQNENV. CDR3 protein: CASSQTTGGFGTEAFF. CDR3 DNA: TGTGCCAGCAGCCAGACGACAGGGGGCTTTGGCACTGAAGCTTTCTTT. Drawing the rest from reference TRBV16 and TRBJ1-1, the complete variable domain is GEEVAQTPKHLVRGEGQKAKLYCAPIKGHSYVFWYQQVLKNEFKFLISFQNENVFDETGMPKERFSAKCLPNSPCSLEIQATKLEDSAVYFCASSQTTGGFGTEAFFGQGTRLTVV.

This clone occurred a few times. The chain links TRBV7-9 to TRBJ2-7, with D maybe TRBD2 (6 bases). The germline CDR1 and CDR2 sequences are SEHNR and FQNEAQ (reference sequence). CDR3 length equals 14 residues. V lost 6 bases, J lost 0 bases, and 12 bases lay in between. CDR3 coding DNA: TGTGCCAGCAGTCCATTAGCGGACTCCTACGAGCAGTACTTC. Translated, it gives CASSPLADSYEQYF.

Only one count was recorded for this clone. This rearrangement joins TRBV4-1 to TRBJ2-5; D not certain. The germline CDR1 and CDR2 sequences are MGHRA and YSYEKL. CDR3 size: 13 residues. Trimming removed 1 base from V and 5 bases from J, with 8 bases in between. The DNA for the CDR3 is TGCGCCAGCAGCCAAGGAGGTGTCGAGACCCAGTACTTC. Translated: CASSQGGVETQYF.

The rearrangement links TRBV5-4 to TRBJ1-3; no clear D. Germline V gene sequence: CDR1 SGHNT, CDR2 YYREEE (reference sequence). V shed 4 bases and J shed 0 bases, with 8 bases lying between them. CDR3 size: 14 residues. CDR3 sequence (DNA): TGTGCCAGCAGCCCCCCAGGCTCTGGAAACACCATATATTTT. It translates to CASSPPGSGNTIYF.

The J gene is TRBJ1-2, the V gene TRBV7-2; D is possibly TRBD1 (6 bases). The CDR3 extends over 15 amino acids. V was pared by 5 bases and J by 4 bases, with 17 bases between. Germline V gene sequence: CDR1 SGHTA, CDR2 FQGNSA. The CDR3 coding sequence is TGTGCCAGCAGCCGATCTCAGGGGACAACCTATGGCTACACCTTC. Residues: CASSRSQGTTYGYTF.

The chain is built from TRBV5-4 and TRBJ2-3; 14 nucleotides align to TRBD2. The CDR3 has 17 residues. The germline V gene has CDR1 SGHNT and CDR2 YYREEE (reference sequence). With 4 bases clipped from V and 1 base from J, the junction kept 5 bases outside the gene matches. CDR3 nucleotides: TGTGCCAGCAGCAAGGGACTAGCGGGAGATGGCACAGATACGCAGTATTTT. Its translation is CASSKGLAGDGTDTQYF.

The chain employs TRBV9 and TRBJ2-7; 9 bases are shared with TRBD2. The CDR3 is made up of 15 amino acids. Germline loops: CDR1 SGDLS, CDR2 YYNGEE. J was trimmed by 2 bases and V by 0 bases; bases with no gene match: 3. The CDR3, as DNA: TGTGCCAGCAGCGTAGGCCTAGCGGGAACCTACGAGCAGTACTTC. The encoded protein is CASSVGLAGTYEQYF.

The rearrangement uses TRBV10-3 and TRBJ2-2; 9 nucleotides match TRBD2. Germline loops: CDR1 ENHRY, CDR2 SYGVKD. Trimming removed 5 bases from V and 1 base from J; junction bases left unmatched: 5. This CDR3 region has 16 residues. Here the CDR3 DNA reads TGTGCCATCAGTACGACTAGCGGAAAGAACACCGGGGAGCTGTTTTTT. It specifies CAISTTSGKNTGELFF.

As DNA, the CDR3 is TGTGCCAGCAGCTTGGGGGCGGGAGGGCGGGACGAGCAGTACTTC. Amino acids: CASSLGAGGRDEQYF. This rearrangement joins TRBV5-4 to TRBJ2-7, with TRBD2 identical over 9 bases. The V segment lost 0 bases and the J segment 5 bases; nucleotides outside the gene matches: 6. CDR3 length equals 15 residues. CDR1 SGHNT and CDR2 YYREEE come from the germline V gene (reference sequence).

V and J are TRBV2 and TRBJ2-4; no definite D call. Germline assignment: CDR1 SNHLY and CDR2 FYNNEI. The CDR3 runs to 14 residues. V shed 4 bases and J shed 4 bases, with 11 bases lying between them. The CDR3: CASSAGQTKNIQYF. The CDR3 DNA reads as TGTGCCAGCAGTGCCGGTCAAACTAAAAACATTCAGTACTTC.

This chain uses TRBV29-1 with TRBJ2-7; 7 nucleotides line up with TRBD2. The CDR3 extends over 17 amino acids. Germline-derived CDR1 and CDR2 are SQVTM and ANQGSEA. J was trimmed by 4 bases and V by 4 bases; bases with no gene match: 19. The CDR3 DNA reads as TGCAGCGTTGGTAGAGGATCGCCGGGCGGGAGACGGTACGAGCAGTACTTC. Amino acids: CSVGRGSPGGRRYEQYF.

The chain uses TRBV11-2 and TRBJ1-1; 7 bases are shared with TRBD1. Germline V lookup: CDR1 SGHAT, CDR2 FQNNGV. V was pared by 0 bases and J by 8 bases, with 12 bases of the junction left unmatched. The CDR3 extends over 16 amino acids. The CDR3 coding sequence is TGTGCCAGCAGCTTAGATCGGACCAGGGGGGCACGGGAAGCTTTCTTT. This codes for CASSLDRTRGAREAFF.

The J gene is TRBJ2-2, the V gene TRBV4-1, with 13 bases fitting TRBD2. V lost 5 bases and J lost 3; bases outside the gene matches: 9. Germline V gene sequence: CDR1 MGHRA, CDR2 YSYEKL. The CDR3 loop spans 18 amino acids. CDR3 nucleotides: TGCGCCAGCAGCTCCGGGACTAGCGGGATGGCGGACACCGGGGAGCTGTTTTTT. Protein: CASSSGTSGMADTGELFF.

The V and J genes are TRBV11-2 and TRBJ1-1; D unclear. CDR3 length: 17 amino acids. Germline CDR1 SGHAT, CDR2 FQNNGV. V lost 2 bases to trimming and J lost 3 bases, with 19 bases between them. CDR3: CASSLSGRKVGDTEAFF. The CDR3 DNA follows: TGTGCCAGCAGCTTATCGGGCAGGAAAGTGGGAGACACTGAAGCTTTCTTT.